This is a list of T cell receptor beta chains from one sample in a study of T cell responses to AZD1222 COVID-19 vaccine. TCRdb keeps only in-frame clones here, not all; method: immunoSEQ multiplex PCR. Of about 130,000 clones listed, around 90% were seen once; the top ten hold about 4.3%. The material sequenced was peripheral blood, taken on day 0 of AZD1222 vaccination. The receptor source for this set is an adult in good health. CDR3s include the opening cysteine and the closing phenylalanine or tryptophan. Each record gives: D gene, V gene, CDR3 length, J gene, clone size, CDR3 protein, CDR3 DNA. A D gene is named only where the DNA matches it firmly. Expanded clones are given a class, and other clones once, few, many or no size at all.

>-|TRBV3-1/TRBV3-2|15|TRBJ2-2|-
CASSQDGGSAGELFF
TGTGCCAGCAGCCAAGATGGAGGGTCCGCCGGGGAGCTGTTTTTT
>TRBD1|TRBV5-1|14|TRBJ2-7|-
CASSLDRVYSEQYF
TGCGCCAGCAGCCTGGACAGGGTCTATTCCGAGCAGTACTTC
>-|TRBV25-1|13|TRBJ1-1|few
CASSRSSVLEAFF
TGTGCCAGCAGTAGGAGTTCGGTACTTGAAGCTTTCTTT
>-|TRBV30|15|TRBJ1-4|-
CAWSVWGAQGEKLFF
TGTGCCTGGAGTGTATGGGGGGCCCAGGGTGAAAAACTGTTTTTT
>-|TRBV28|12|TRBJ1-2|-
CASSLSDYGYTF
TGTGCCAGCAGTTTATCAGACTATGGCTACACCTTC
>-|TRBV28|14|TRBJ2-1|-
CASSLTGLLNEQFF
TGTGCCAGCAGTTTAACGGGACTTTTAAATGAGCAGTTCTTC
>-|TRBV28|13|TRBJ1-1|once
CASSLGEDTEAFF
TGTGCCAGCAGTTTGGGCGAGGACACTGAAGCTTTCTTT
>TRBD1|TRBV24-1|15|TRBJ2-3|-
CATSDTRTGADTQYF
TGTGCCACCAGTGATACCCGGACAGGCGCAGATACGCAGTATTTT
>TRBD1|TRBV7-2|16|TRBJ1-3|-
CASSLRGQRAGNTIYF
TGTGCCAGCAGCCTAAGGGGACAGAGGGCTGGAAACACCATATATTTT
>TRBD1|TRBV6-2/TRBV6-3|12|TRBJ2-5|-
CASSPGGETQYF
TGTGCCAGCAGCCCAGGGGGCGAGACCCAGTACTTC
>TRBD2|TRBV3-1/TRBV3-2|16|TRBJ2-3|once
CASSLPSGGGTDTQYF
TGTGCCAGCAGCCTCCCTAGCGGGGGGGGCACAGATACGCAGTATTTT
>-|TRBV5-4|13|TRBJ1-6|-
CASSLEGFSPLHF
TGTGCCAGCAGCTTGGAAGGTTTCTCACCCCTCCACTTT
>TRBD2|TRBV4-1|16|TRBJ2-7|-
CASSQALGGGSYEQYF
TGCGCCAGCAGCCAAGCACTGGGCGGGGGCTCCTACGAGCAGTACTTC
>-|TRBV7-9|12|TRBJ2-7|-
CASNRASYEQYF
TGTGCCAGCAACAGGGCGTCCTACGAGCAGTACTTC
>TRBD1|TRBV7-9|14|TRBJ1-5|once
CASSETGLGQPQHF
TGTGCCAGCAGCGAGACAGGGTTAGGACAGCCCCAGCATTTT
>-|TRBV12-3/TRBV12-4|13|TRBJ1-5|-
CASSGSVGQPQHF
TGTGCCAGTAGCGGCAGCGTGGGCCAGCCCCAGCATTTT
>-|TRBV10-3|12|TRBJ2-1|-
CAISRDTDEQFF
TGTGCCATCTCGAGGGATACAGATGAGCAGTTCTTC
>-|TRBV14|15|TRBJ2-2|-
CASSRGDKNTGELFF
TGTGCCAGCAGCCGAGGGGACAAGAACACCGGGGAGCTGTTTTTT
>TRBD2|TRBV5-6|14|TRBJ2-3|-
CASATSGSSDTQYF
TGTGCCAGTGCAACTAGCGGGAGTTCAGATACGCAGTATTTT
>-|TRBV11-2|16|TRBJ2-4|-
CASSPGAPGAKNIQYF
TGTGCCAGCAGCCCCGGGGCGCCTGGGGCCAAAAACATTCAGTACTTC
>-|TRBV18|14|TRBJ1-1|-
CASSPKGPNTEAFF
TGTGCCAGCTCACCCAAGGGGCCTAACACTGAAGCTTTCTTT
>TRBD2|TRBV25-1|17|TRBJ2-2|-
CASSELGLGPNTGELFF
TGTGCCAGCAGTGAACTTGGACTAGGCCCGAACACCGGGGAGCTGTTTTTT
>-|TRBV19|16|TRBJ1-1|-
CASSISSGRMNTEAFF
TGTGCCAGTAGTATTTCGTCGGGGCGCATGAACACTGAAGCTTTCTTT
>-|TRBV3-1/TRBV3-2|15|TRBJ2-1|-
CASSQDTGPYNEQFF
TGTGCCAGCAGCCAAGATACCGGGCCATACAATGAGCAGTTCTTC
>TRBD2|TRBV9|15|TRBJ2-3|-
CASSRTSGRADTQYF
TGTGCCAGCAGCCGTACTAGCGGGAGAGCGGATACGCAGTATTTT
>TRBD1|TRBV19|13|TRBJ1-5|-
CASSDRENQPQHF
TGTGCCAGTAGTGACAGGGAGAATCAGCCCCAGCATTTT
>TRBD1|TRBV7-2|15|TRBJ1-6|-
CASSYSRGGNSPLHF
TGTGCCAGCAGCTACTCCAGGGGGGGAAATTCACCCCTCCACTTT
>TRBD1|TRBV6-4|18|TRBJ1-5|-
CASVFPGQGLNSNQPQHF
TGTGCCAGCGTTTTCCCGGGACAGGGACTCAATAGCAATCAGCCCCAGCATTTT
>-|TRBV18|18|TRBJ2-5|-
CASSPPQAGETRGETQYF
TGTGCCAGCTCACCACCTCAGGCAGGGGAGACTCGAGGGGAGACCCAGTACTTC
>-|TRBV18|15|TRBJ1-4|-
CASSPQRGSNEKLFF
TGTGCCAGCTCACCACAGCGGGGGAGCAATGAAAAACTGTTTTTT
>-|TRBV5-3|8|TRBJ2-3|-
CARRTGYF
TGTGCCAGAAGGACCGGGTATTTT
>-|TRBV19|13|TRBJ1-5|-
CASSITGSQPQHF
TGTGCCAGTAGTATAACGGGGTCACAGCCCCAGCATTTT
>-|TRBV6-5|15|TRBJ1-2|-
CASSTSPGGNYGYTF
TGTGCCAGCAGTACCTCCCCCGGGGGTAACTATGGCTACACCTTC
>-|TRBV29-1|14|TRBJ2-1|-
CSVLTGIPYNEQFF
TGCAGCGTTCTTACGGGAATTCCCTACAATGAGCAGTTCTTC
>-|TRBV5-1|15|TRBJ1-5|many
CASSLDGRENQPQHF
TGCGCCAGCAGCTTGGATGGTAGGGAGAATCAGCCCCAGCATTTT
>-|TRBV21-1|19|TRBJ2-4|-
CASSKVNTGTSLAKNIQYF
TGTGCCAGCAGCAAAGTGAACACTGGGACATCACTAGCCAAAAACATTCAGTACTTC
>TRBD1|TRBV3-1/TRBV3-2|15|TRBJ1-1|-
CASRTTGTGGTEAFF
TGTGCCAGCAGAACGACCGGGACAGGGGGCACTGAAGCTTTCTTT
>-|TRBV28|16|TRBJ1-2|once
CASQPSTRGANYGYTF
TGTGCCAGCCAGCCCTCCACTCGGGGAGCTAACTATGGCTACACCTTC
>-|TRBV28|10|TRBJ1-2|-
CASKLYGYTF
TGTGCCAGCAAACTCTATGGCTACACCTTC
>-|TRBV29-1|14|TRBJ1-2|-
CSVASGEGWNGYTF
TGCAGCGTTGCGTCAGGGGAAGGCTGGAATGGCTACACCTTC
>TRBD1|TRBV6-5|13|TRBJ1-2|-
CASSKAGGYGYTF
TGTGCCAGCAGCAAGGCAGGGGGCTATGGCTACACCTTC
>-|TRBV3-1/TRBV3-2|17|TRBJ1-1|once
CASSRRGGLTSNTEAFF
TGTGCCAGCAGCCGCCGCGGGGGTCTCACATCGAACACTGAAGCTTTCTTT
>-|TRBV5-1|17|TRBJ2-2|-
CASSREPPTSKGGELFF
TGCGCCAGCAGCCGGGAACCCCCAACTAGCAAGGGCGGGGAGCTGTTTTTT
>TRBD1|TRBV27|14|TRBJ2-2|-
CATRQGAFTGELFF
TGTGCCACAAGACAGGGGGCGTTCACCGGGGAGCTGTTTTTT
>-|TRBV5-1|20|TRBJ1-4|-
CASSRGSGPRGTATNEKLFF
TGCGCCAGCAGCCGGGGATCGGGCCCAAGGGGGACTGCAACTAATGAAAAACTGTTTTTT
>-|TRBV28|12|TRBJ1-4|-
CASSLYQVELFF
TGTGCCAGCAGTTTATACCAGGTGGAACTGTTTTTT
>-|TRBV5-1|13|TRBJ1-1|-
CASSSQGSTEAFF
TGCGCCAGCAGCTCGCAGGGGAGTACTGAAGCTTTCTTT
>-|TRBV6-5|15|TRBJ1-2|-
CASSYGGMRGYGYTF
TGTGCCAGCAGTTACGGGGGGATGAGAGGCTATGGCTACACCTTC
>-|TRBV30|13|TRBJ1-1|-
CAWSSTTNTEAFF
TGTGCCTGGAGTTCCACCACGAACACTGAAGCTTTCTTT
>TRBD2|TRBV7-8|16|TRBJ2-5|-
CASSLPGGTNQETQYF
TGTGCCAGCAGCCTGCCGGGGGGAACAAATCAAGAGACCCAGTACTTC
>TRBD1|TRBV20-1|11|TRBJ2-7|-
CRPGQGGEQYF
TGCAGGCCGGGACAGGGAGGCGAGCAGTACTTC
>-|TRBV19|16|TRBJ1-2|-
CASTNGDNRAGYGYTF
TGTGCCAGTACCAATGGGGACAACCGGGCTGGCTATGGCTACACCTTC
>TRBD2|TRBV3-1/TRBV3-2|15|TRBJ2-7|-
CASSQEGREKYEQYF
TGTGCCAGCAGCCAAGAGGGGAGGGAAAAATACGAGCAGTACTTC
>-|TRBV3-1/TRBV3-2|16|TRBJ2-1|-
CASSQEGGVSYNEQFF
TGTGCCAGCAGCCAAGAGGGAGGCGTCTCCTACAATGAGCAGTTCTTC
>TRBD1|TRBV7-8|15|TRBJ2-1|-
CASSDGQGLSAWQFF
TGTGCCAGCAGCGACGGACAGGGCCTCTCCGCCTGGCAGTTCTTC
>-|TRBV19|14|TRBJ1-5|-
CASSKKISNQPQHF
TGTGCCAGTAGTAAAAAAATTAGCAATCAGCCCCAGCATTTT
>TRBD1|TRBV5-1|17|TRBJ2-2|few
CASGAIKTGGNTGELFF
TGCGCCAGCGGCGCGATTAAGACAGGGGGTAACACCGGGGAGCTGTTTTTT